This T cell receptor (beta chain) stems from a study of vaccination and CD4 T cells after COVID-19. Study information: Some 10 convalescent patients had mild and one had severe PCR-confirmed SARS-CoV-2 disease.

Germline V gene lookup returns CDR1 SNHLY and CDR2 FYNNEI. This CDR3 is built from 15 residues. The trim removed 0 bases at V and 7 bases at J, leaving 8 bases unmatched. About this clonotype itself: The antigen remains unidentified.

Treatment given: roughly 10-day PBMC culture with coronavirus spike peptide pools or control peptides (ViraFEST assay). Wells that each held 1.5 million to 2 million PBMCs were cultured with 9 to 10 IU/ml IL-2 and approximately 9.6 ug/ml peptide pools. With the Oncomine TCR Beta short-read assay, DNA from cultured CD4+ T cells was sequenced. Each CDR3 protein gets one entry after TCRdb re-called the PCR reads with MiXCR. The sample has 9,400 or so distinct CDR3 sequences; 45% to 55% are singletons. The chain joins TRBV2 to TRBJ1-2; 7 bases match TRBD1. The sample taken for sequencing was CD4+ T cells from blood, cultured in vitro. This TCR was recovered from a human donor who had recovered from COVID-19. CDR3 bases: TGTGCCAGCAGTGAAGCGATGACAGGGAAAGGTGGCTACACCTTC. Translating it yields CASSEAMTGKGGYTF.